This TCR beta chain was sequenced during a study of tissue T cells after allogeneic stem cell transplantation (dated 2022 in TCRdb). Turning to the overall study: If a tissue had multiple samples, a pathologist reviewed H&E sections so that samples with histologically apparent lymphocytes got priority for sequencing. On the human side, the study was prospective and observational, with no blinding or randomization. TCR beta repertoires were profiled across many tissues obtained from research autopsies of patients with and without GVHD, as well as in mouse models of GVHD.

The method was the immunoSEQ multiplex PCR assay. Adaptive Biotechnologies performed TCRbeta CDR3 sequencing at survey depth and reported CDR3 sequences, V/J genes, productive frequency, and template counts. Amplification of TCR beta CDR3 regions started from genomic DNA instead of RNA. Turning to the authors' computational methods: Jensen-Shannon divergence served to quantify pairwise repertoire overlap between tissues, with 0 meaning identical and 1 meaning complete divergence. Based on pairwise JSD values, tissues were grouped by single-linkage agglomerative hierarchical clustering, and the results were shown as dendrograms. GLIPH2 was run on all patient samples with simulation_depth 1000, kmer_min_depth 3 and cdr3_length_cutoff 8, and groups with more than two unique CDR3s were retained. A standardized tissue-overlap score extrapolated Jaccard GLIPH-group overlap across patients to a standard repertoire size of 1000 clones. Associations of diversity with clinical or experimental variables used linear mixed-effect models with tissue fixed effects and individual random effects. TCRdb limited this immuneACCESS table to in-frame rearrangements with V and J called. A share of clones is missing; checked studies link under half to unresolved V genes, and the rest is unexplained. V and J calls and clone size are as listed in that table; D and trimming were resolved from the DNA. The sample table contains roughly 25,000 clones; only one count was recorded for about 73% of them. The ten largest make up approximately 8% of the sample.

Study-wide findings and limitations: No blood samples were available from the non-GVHD comparator patients. Blood and spleen T cells captured only a limited portion of the TCR repertoire detected in tissues, in both patients and mice. Within patients, how anatomically similar the tissues were was a key factor in shaping TCR repertoire composition, regardless of disease or transplant status. The patient cohort was small and clinically heterogeneous, and sampling depth was acknowledged as a limitation. The study did not establish which tissue TCRs were alloreactive or antigen-specific, and some clones may have been host cells that persisted. Few T cell clones were found to be shared across patients, but shared repertoire signatures across patients were revealed in a tissue-specific fashion by motif-based clustering.

The trim is 5 bases for V and 0 bases for J, with a gap of 13 bases between the germline ends. The germline V gene (reference sequence) specifies LNHDA as CDR1 and SQIVND as CDR2. The CDR3, cysteine through phenylalanine, is 15 amino acids long. Solely the CDR3 DNA is kept, with 45 bases framed from the first base. As to this clone: Its antigen is unknown. Base quality data are lacking; no much larger clone is found one base away.

The sample's time point label, in plain terms: human tissue collected at research (rapid) autopsy. Three non-HCT comparator patients who had other cancers, at least five GI tract samples, and no known GI disease at death were chosen retrospectively. Autopsy tissues included GI sites from esophagus to rectum, liver, skin and lymphoid organs including spleen, after a median post-mortem interval of roughly 9.5 hours. Autopsy specimens were bisected, with one portion flash-frozen in liquid nitrogen and the rest formalin-fixed; GI outer muscle layers were removed. Genomic DNA was extracted from frozen tissues using the Mag-Bind Blood & Tissue DNA HDQ 96 Kit on a Chemagic 360 or the DNeasy Blood & Tissue Kit. Extracted DNA was further purified with the Genomic DNA Clean & Concentrator-25 kit because of concern about red blood cell contamination.

The source is a female donor older than 55 with lung cancer. The sample consisted of tissue from the ileum, taken at autopsy. The receptor chain draws on TRBV19 and TRBJ1-1; TRBD1 is perhaps the D gene, given 6 matching bases. Here the CDR3 is given as CASSGTGTLNTEAFF. The nucleotides read TGTGCCAGTAGTGGAACAGGGACTCTGAACACTGAAGCTTTCTTT. This CDR3, with the reference TRBV19 and TRBJ1-1 proteins standing in past its ends, gives the full variable domain DGGITQSPKYLFRKEGQNVTLSCEQNLNHDAMYWYRQDPGQGLRLIYYSQIVNDFQKGDIAEGYSVSREKKESFPLTVTSAQKNPTAFYLCASSGTGTLNTEAFFGQGTRLTVV.